This paragraph reports one T cell receptor beta chain. This clonotype has only a few counts. Its antigen has not been determined. Base-call qualities are not available, and no considerably larger clone is one nucleotide away. The data stem from a study of blood T cells in healthy people across ages (dated by TCRdb to 2013 to 2016). Looking at the study overall: Template switching captured roughly one uniquely barcoded TCR beta cDNA molecule per two T cells in model experiments. The study measured age-related changes in TCR beta repertoire diversity using deep sequencing normalized with unique cDNA molecular identifiers. Four age groups were formed from the donors: young (average roughly 16 years), middle-aged (just under 40), aged (62) and long-lived (about 80). To avoid experimental bias, donors of different ages were distributed randomly across sequencing lanes. Two additional independent replicas of 1 million unique cDNA reads from the same blood draw were analyzed for two donors (one aged 18 to 30 and one aged 80 or older). General study outcomes and caveats: The CMV infection status of donors was not known, potentially confounding age-related changes in expanded clonotypes. Estimates of total diversity based on one million sequenced T cells were considered lower bounds and underestimates. As age increased, observed TCR beta diversity per million T cells dropped in a roughly linear way, and a significant reduction was already evident by age about 40. A strong correlation was found between observed TCR beta diversity and the percentage of naive T cells measured by flow cytometry. Compared with the aged group, the long-lived group had more naive CD4+ T cells, fewer expanded clones and increased TCR diversity, suggesting age selection. Because profiling used bulk unsorted PBMCs, naive and antigen-experienced compartments could not be compared conclusively.

Libraries were built with 5' RACE. TCRdb shows the sequencer as Illumina HiSeq 2500. A second PCR of about 6 to 11 cycles was performed with a sample-barcoded 5' primer and a J-beta primer mix. A template-switch 5' adaptor carrying 12 random nucleotides introduced a unique molecular identifier onto each TCR beta cDNA molecule. At least 2.5 million CDR3-containing paired-end reads were obtained from each sample. First-strand cDNA was synthesized from all RNA with the Mint cDNA synthesis kit, primed by a TRBC-specific oligonucleotide. Following uracil-DNA glycosylase treatment, all cDNA underwent a first 18-cycle PCR with the universal primers M1SS and BC2_uni_R. The authors' analysis ran thus. For normalization, 1 million high-quality reads were randomly selected from each sample, with every read carrying a distinct molecular identifier. Reads sharing molecular identifiers were discarded rather than binned into consensus sequences. MiTCR, with a Q25 quality threshold and the strictest error-elimination algorithm, was used for CDR3 identification, clonotype clustering and error correction. A nonparametric unseen species model with Euler transformation was used to estimate lower-bound total TCR beta diversity. TCRdb reprocessed the public reads (quality trimming at Q25 with fastp, clone calling with MiXCR) and kept in-frame beta chains. All rows with the same CDR3 protein become a single entry with the most common DNA and genes. TCRdb assigned the V and J calls; the authors' analysis was not used. Across this sample there are fewer than 900,000 distinct CDR3 sequences, with roughly 50% seen only once. The top ten clones comprise roughly 34% of the sample.

The donors were 40 or so Caucasian individuals from Russia, aged roughly 6 to 100 years, who were systemically healthy. Each donor gave around 9.5 milliliters of peripheral blood, collected into EDTA-treated Vacutainer tubes. Ficoll-Paque density-gradient centrifugation was used to isolate PBMCs, with at least 6.5 million per sample. Total RNA was extracted from PBMCs with Trizol reagent, with at least 6 micrograms obtained per sample. Naive CD45RAhigh/CD27high T cell percentages were measured by flow cytometry on a PBMC aliquot from every donor. This clonotype was sampled from a woman aged 55-70 years in good health. What was sequenced was blood.

The bases read TGTGCCACCAGTGATTCCCGGACTAGCGGGGAGACCCAGTACTTC. This translates into CATSDSRTSGETQYF. In this chain, TRBV24-1 is recombined with TRBJ2-5; 11 central bases correspond to TRBD2. Trimming removed 2 bases from V and 5 bases from J; the gene matches leave 3 bases unexplained. Including cysteine and phenylalanine, the CDR3 has 15 amino acids. Left in the record is the CDR3 DNA by itself, 45 bases read in frame from the first base. In the germline V gene, CDR1 corresponds to KGHDR and CDR2 to SFDVKD.